The 18 T cell receptor beta chains below all came from one sample that was sequenced in a study of tumor-infiltrating lymphocytes in localized non-small cell lung cancer. Assay: immunoSEQ multiplex PCR; the TCRdb copy retains only in-frame clones and omits some. The sample lists under 10,000 clones, about 80% occurring once. The sequenced material came from uninvolved lung tissue not adjacent to the tumor. These receptors came from a human donor with non-small cell lung cancer.

The rearrangement links TRBV7-6 to TRBJ1-2, with D possibly being TRBD1 (5 bases). Germline assignment: CDR1 SGHVS and CDR2 FNYEAQ. Trimming took 1 base from V and 3 from J, leaving 9 bases between them. The CDR3 is made up of 14 amino acids. CDR3 protein: CASSLGQGHYGYTF. CDR3 nucleotide sequence: TGTGCCAGCAGCTTAGGGCAGGGCCACTATGGCTACACCTTC.

The chain uses TRBV5-5 and TRBJ2-5; TRBD1 agrees at 8 bases. Unmatched junction bases numbered 11, after V lost 6 bases and J lost 4 bases. CDR3 length: 15 residues. Germline V gene data show CDR1 as SGHKS and CDR2 as YYEKEE (reference sequence). This CDR3 is CASTRTGSPLETQYF. In DNA form, the CDR3 reads TGTGCCAGCACGAGGACAGGGAGCCCACTAGAGACCCAGTACTTC.

The J gene is TRBJ2-6, the V gene TRBV5-1; D may match TRBD1 or TRBD2 (6 bases each). V was shortened by 4 bases and J by 2 bases, with 19 bases between the two germline ends. The germline V gene has CDR1 SGHRS and CDR2 YFSETQ. The CDR3 loop spans 18 amino acids. CDR3 protein: CASSHSSGGLAGANVLTF. CDR3 bases: TGCGCCAGCAGCCACTCATCTGGGGGGCTTGCTGGGGCCAACGTCCTGACTTTC.

This clone appeared once. The chain recombines TRBV6-1 with TRBJ1-1; no reliable D call. V dropped 4 bases and J dropped 4 bases, with 13 bases sitting between them. Looked up from germline, CDR1 is MNHNS and CDR2 is SASEGT. This CDR3 contains 14 residues. The CDR3 coding sequence is TGTGCCAGCAGTGTAGAGGTGGGCGGCACTGAAGCTTTCTTT. It codes for CASSVEVGGTEAFF.

The CDR3 sequence: CAWSLGLAYEQYF. Written as DNA, the CDR3 is TGTGCCTGGAGTCTGGGACTAGCCTACGAGCAGTACTTC. V and J are TRBV30 and TRBJ2-7, with 8 bases fitting TRBD2. J was trimmed by 2 bases and V by 2 bases; bases with no gene match: 2. The CDR3 is made up of 13 amino acids. Germline CDR1 and CDR2: GTSNPN and SVGIG (reference sequence).

This chain links TRBV11-2 with TRBJ2-7, with D perhaps being TRBD1 or TRBD2 (5 bases each). Between the trimmed V and J ends, which lost 5 bases and 3 bases, there was a span of 14 bases. The CDR3 extends over 14 amino acids. Germline V CDR1 and CDR2: SGHAT, FQNNGV. CDR3 nucleotides: TGTGCCAGCAGCCCAGATGGGGGACGCTACGAGCAGTACTTC. Amino acid sequence: CASSPDGGRYEQYF.

The J gene is TRBJ2-7, the V gene TRBV7-2, with D uncertain. Deletions cut 5 bases from V and 9 bases from J, with 14 bases between. This CDR3 region has 12 residues. Germline V CDR1 and CDR2: SGHTA, FQGNSA. The CDR3, as DNA: TGTGCCAGCAGCCCCTTACTACCGCTGCAGTACTTC. Its protein product is CASSPLLPLQYF. Complete variable domain (other parts from reference TRBV7-2 and TRBJ2-7): GAGVSQSPSNKVTEKGKDVELRCDPISGHTALYWYRQSLGQGLEFLIYFQGNSAPDKSGLPSDRFSAERTGGSVSTLTIQRTQQEDSAVYLCASSPLLPLQYFGPGTRLTVT.

This chain connects TRBV27 to TRBJ2-3, with TRBD2 identical over 13 bases. The V and J ends lost 5 bases and 6 bases, in that order; junction bases with no gene match: 5. Germline loops: CDR1 MNHEY, CDR2 SMNVEV (reference sequence). The length of the CDR3 is 15 residues. The CDR3 DNA follows: TGTGCCAGCAGTACAGGGACTAGCGGGATTGATACGCAGTATTTT. Translation gives CASSTGTSGIDTQYF.

V is TRBV19 and J is TRBJ2-1; no reliable D call. The germline V gene encodes CDR1 LNHDA and CDR2 SQIVND (reference sequence). This CDR3 region has 14 residues. V shed 0 bases and J shed 6 bases, with 9 bases lying between them. CDR3 amino acids: CASSIEAESNEQFF. The CDR3 bases are TGTGCCAGTAGTATAGAAGCTGAATCCAATGAGCAGTTCTTC.

This clone came up once. This chain joins TRBV6-5 and TRBJ2-7; TRBD1 or TRBD2 may be the D gene (5 bases each). This CDR3 is built from 14 residues. Per germline, CDR1 MNHEY and CDR2 SVGAGI. Deletions cut 4 bases from V and 2 bases from J, with 12 bases between. This CDR3 reads CASSLLGPPYEQYF. CDR3 in DNA: TGTGCCAGCAGTTTGTTGGGACCTCCCTACGAGCAGTACTTC.

The V gene is TRBV29-1, the J gene TRBJ2-2; 7 bases agree with TRBD1. Germline trimming cut 5 bases from V and 3 bases from J; bases unmatched to any gene: 6. Looked up from germline, CDR1 is SQVTM and CDR2 is ANQGSEA. This CDR3 has 14 residues. The CDR3 loop reads CSVSGQKDTGELFF. CDR3 nucleotides: TGCAGCGTTTCGGGACAGAAAGACACCGGGGAGCTGTTTTTT.

This chain connects TRBV27 to TRBJ2-7; no clear D gene. Germline V lookup: CDR1 MNHEY, CDR2 SMNVEV (reference sequence). Deletions cut 7 bases from V and 0 bases from J, with 16 bases between. The length of the CDR3 is 15 residues. CDR3 DNA: TGTGCCAGCAAAATGGGCCAGGTTCGCTCCTACGAGCAGTACTTC. Its protein product is CASKMGQVRSYEQYF.

The chain couples TRBV28 to TRBJ2-7, with TRBD2 as a possible D gene (6 bases). The CDR3 contains 16 residues. With 3 bases removed from V and 3 bases from J, the gap between germline ends came to 18 bases. Germline V gene data show CDR1 as MDHEN and CDR2 as SYDVKM. In DNA form, the CDR3 reads TGTGCCAGCAGTTTCACGACCGGGACTCTTCTCTACGAGCAGTACTTC. The encoded protein is CASSFTTGTLLYEQYF.

The chain uses TRBV5-6 and TRBJ2-5, with 8 bases identical to TRBD2. Germline loops: CDR1 SGHDT, CDR2 YYEEEE. V shed 4 bases, J shed 2 bases, and the junction held 10 bases outside the gene matches. This CDR3 has 16 residues. The CDR3 coding sequence is TGTGCCAGCAGCGAAGCGGGACTAGGCCAACAAGAGACCCAGTACTTC. Translated: CASSEAGLGQQETQYF.

The chain recombines TRBV10-3 with TRBJ2-7; D possibly corresponds to TRBD1 (6 bases). Trimming stripped 10 bases from V and 2 bases from J, with 18 bases between. CDR3 size: 14 residues. CDR1 and CDR2 from the germline V gene are ENHRY and SYGVKD. The CDR3 DNA reads TGTGCCACCCGTAGCAAAGGGGGACCCTACGAGCAGTACTTC. Amino acid sequence: CATRSKGGPYEQYF.

The gene calls are TRBV6-6 and TRBJ2-1, with D uncertain. Germline values: CDR1 MNHNY, CDR2 SVGAGI (reference sequence). The CDR3 length is 16 residues. V was trimmed by 2 bases and J by 9 bases, leaving 20 bases between them. In nucleotides, the CDR3 is TGTGCCAGCAGTTACCCCCCAACCTGGTCGAGGATTGAGCAGTTCTTC. It codes for CASSYPPTWSRIEQFF.

About this clone itself: An end of the junction differs from the germline gene, which may be a read error. The chain combines TRBV6-1 with TRBJ1-4; 9 bases match TRBD1. The length of the CDR3 is 13 residues. Germline V CDR1 and CDR2: MNHNS, SASEGT. The CDR3 region is CASSEEFGGQGRF. Here the CDR3 DNA reads TGTGCCAGCAGTGAAGAATTTGGGGGACAGGGACGTTTT.

About this clone itself: One end of the junction does not line up with germline, which may come from a read error. The chain uses TRBV4-1 and TRBJ2-2, with D uncertain. The CDR3 has 16 amino acids. Germline values: CDR1 MGHRA, CDR2 YSYEKL. The CDR3: CANSPSPGSDTGELFF. The CDR3 DNA sequence: TGCGCCAACAGCCCGTCTCCGGGTTCGGACACCGGGGAGCTGTTTTTT.